This is a list of T cell receptor beta chains from one sample in a study of blood T cell repertoires in COVID-19. The data were produced by immunoSEQ multiplex PCR, yet TCRdb's version contains in-frame clones alone and is incomplete. The repertoire holds roughly 60,000 clones, with 65% to 90% as singletons. What was sequenced was peripheral blood. These receptors were taken from a human donor in a cohort sampled during active COVID-19. CDR3s leave out the opening cysteine and the closing phenylalanine or tryptophan.

j_call	v_call	cdr3_aa
TRBJ1-4	TRBV24-1	ATSDPGQGYEKLF
TRBJ2-7	TRBV18	ASSIPGTGLYEQY
TRBJ1-2	TRBV2	ASSEWGQGYGYT
TRBJ2-3	TRBV12-3/TRBV12-4	ASSPRADTQY
TRBJ1-1	TRBV9	ASSPDSGLLNTEAF
TRBJ2-7	TRBV2	ASSPQGQPYEQY
TRBJ1-4	TRBV5-1	ASSLGAGGANEKLF
TRBJ2-3	TRBV5-4	ASSRAGGTDTQY
TRBJ1-2	TRBV4-3	ASSQDMGQGNYGYT
TRBJ2-5	TRBV27	ASSFGYQETQY